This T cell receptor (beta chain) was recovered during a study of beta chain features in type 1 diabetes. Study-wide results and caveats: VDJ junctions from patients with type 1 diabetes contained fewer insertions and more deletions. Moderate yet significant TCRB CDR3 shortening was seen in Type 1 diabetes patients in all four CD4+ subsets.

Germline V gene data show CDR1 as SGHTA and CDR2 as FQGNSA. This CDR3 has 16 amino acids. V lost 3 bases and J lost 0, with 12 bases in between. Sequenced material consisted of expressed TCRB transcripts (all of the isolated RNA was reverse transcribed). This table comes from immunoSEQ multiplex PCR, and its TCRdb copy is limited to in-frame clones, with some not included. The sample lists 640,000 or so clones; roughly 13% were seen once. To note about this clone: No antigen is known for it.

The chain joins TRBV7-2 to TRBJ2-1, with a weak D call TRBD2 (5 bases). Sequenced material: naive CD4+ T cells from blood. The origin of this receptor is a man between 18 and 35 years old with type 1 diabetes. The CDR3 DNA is TGTGCCAGCAGCTTCCCGTTTGGGAGCTCCTACAATGAGCAGTTCTTC. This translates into CASSFPFGSSYNEQFF.